This T cell receptor (beta chain) comes out of a study of monozygotic twins with inflammatory bowel disease (dated by TCRdb to between 2017 and 2020). Study-wide context: The complete study included about 28 monozygotic twin pairs: 19 IBD-discordant Danish pairs and nine German pairs, of which four were IBD-concordant and five were IBD-discordant. Within discordant pairs, disease-associated traits were sought mainly by comparing IBD patients with their genetically identical healthy co-twins. Each individual had, on average, about 151 000 unique TCRalpha sequences and 181 000 unique TCRbeta sequences available for analysis. Results the study describes overall, beyond this receptor: A decrease in TCRbeta repertoire diversity, as measured by inverse Simpson index, was observed in IBD patients compared with their healthy co-twins. Differing immunosuppressive treatments among patients may have added background noise and inter-individual variability to the repertoires. Compared with healthy twins, IBD patients shared fewer clonotypes with other individuals, and the difference was most pronounced in patients with signs of disease activity. No single strong signal or clonotype linked to IBD turned up in the results, so the idea that one exists was not supported. Concordant and discordant twins showed no difference in repertoire similarity, possibly because of limited statistical power. Distinction between different T cell subtypes could not be achieved in the analysis.

Libraries were built with 5' RACE. The input for every TCR library was around 3,600 ng of total RNA. For each sample, cDNA synthesis with SMARTScribe reverse transcriptase was split into eight separate reactions. During cDNA synthesis, unique molecular identifiers containing a 6-nucleotide sample barcode were introduced by template switching. TCRalpha and TCRbeta cDNA was amplified by two nested PCRs of roughly 15 and 9 cycles, with bead purification after each PCR. Before amplification, the cDNA was both treated with uracil DNA-glycosylase and purified with the QIAquick PCR purification kit. In the second PCR, Illumina TruSeq-compatible adapters and sample-specific barcodes were added. Library quality and concentration were checked on TapeStation and Qubit, and libraries were pooled at about 5 ng each. The pooled libraries were sequenced with 2 x 100 bp reads and custom sequencing primers on an Illumina HiSeq2500 single-index Rapid Run. Turning to the authors' computational methods: UMI-based consensus assembly with MiGEC version 1.2.6 was used to correct PCR and sequencing errors. MiXCR version 2.1.1 handled V(D)J alignment, clonotype assembly and CDR3 extraction. To normalise gene usage, clonotype sharing and MAIT/NKT TCR abundance, the top 1000, 10 000 and 20 000 clonotypes in each sample were analysed. After downsampling to 27 000 UMIs, diversity was calculated as the inverse Simpson index using the vegan R package. Statistical testing used paired Mann-Whitney U tests on the discordant twin pairs and applied Benjamini-Hochberg correction for multiple testing. TCRdb reprocessed the reads; each CDR3 protein sequence makes one entry, and DNA is unavailable. These V and J calls derive from TCRdb rather than the authors' analysis. This sample's listing comprises fewer than 400,000 distinct CDR3 sequences. The ten largest account for 5.6% of the sample.

In regard to this clonotype: It lacks a known antigen.

An approximately 2.5 ml peripheral blood sample was drawn into PAXgene tubes per donor and stored at -80°C. Without any T cell sorting, total RNA was extracted from whole blood using the PAXgene blood miRNA kit on an automated QIAcube. Peripheral blood from monozygotic twin pairs concordant or discordant for inflammatory bowel disease was subjected to deep TCRalpha and TCRbeta repertoire profiling with unique molecular barcoding. Smoking habits were recorded for all twin pairs, and each individual was classified as a current, former or never smoker. The TCR originated in a human donor with ulcerative colitis or Crohn's disease, or a healthy co-twin of an affected twin (not recorded which). Source material: blood.

The CDR3: CASSLGQGANQPQHF. In this chain, TRBV7-2 is recombined with TRBJ1-5; TCRdb names TRBD1, which stays unverified in the absence of DNA. CDR1 and CDR2 (SGHTA, FQGNSA) derive from the germline V gene. The CDR3 numbers 15 residues from cysteine through phenylalanine. The DNA is not on file.